What follows are 27 T cell receptor beta chains derived from one specimen sequenced in a study of CD8 T cells in ankylosing spondylitis. TCRdb processed the 5' RACE reads anew with MiXCR; each CDR3 protein has one entry. Found here are 50,000 to 60,000 distinct CDR3 sequences, 7.4% of them singletons; the top ten hold approximately 8%. Sequenced: blood, either unsorted or a sorted T cell fraction (not recorded which). The receptor set was obtained from a female donor with ankylosing spondylitis or in good health (not recorded which).

This clonotype was seen a few times. A much larger clonotype is one base distant, so this may be a read error. The CDR3 DNA is TGTACCAGCACCCAACTTGGCGAGACCCAGTACTTC. It yields the protein CTSTQLGETQYF. The chain joins TRBV3-1 to TRBJ2-5; D is uncertain. Germline V gene data show CDR1 as LGHDT and CDR2 as YNNKEL (reference sequence). CDR3 length equals 12 residues.

This clonotype was detected ten times or more. The chain employs TRBV12-3 or TRBV12-4 and TRBJ2-4; TRBD1 agrees at 9 bases. Trimming at V came to 5 bases and at J to 7 bases, leaving 0 bases not matched to a gene. CDR3 size: 12 residues. The CDR3 DNA reads as TGTGCCAGCAGTGGACAGGGGAACATTCAGTACTTC. Encoded protein: CASSGQGNIQYF.

This clonotype was recorded at least ten times. V gene TRBV5-1 combines with J gene TRBJ1-5; D is unresolved. Germline assignment: CDR1 SGHRS and CDR2 YFSETQ. Trimming shortened V by 0 bases and J by 2 bases, and 6 bases separated the two germline ends. The CDR3 sequence is 14 residues long. Here the CDR3 DNA reads TGCGCCAGCAGCTTGGAGGACGGCAATCAGCCCCAGCATTTT. It yields the protein CASSLEDGNQPQHF. Filled out from reference TRBV5-1 and TRBJ1-5, the complete variable domain reads KAGVTQTPRYLIKTRGQQVTLSCSPISGHRSVSWYQQTPGQGLQFLFEYFSETQRNKGNFPGRFSGRQFSNSRSEMNVSTLELGDSALYLCASSLEDGNQPQHFGDGTRLSIL.

The chain carries TRBV11-2 and TRBJ1-2; D unclear. Germline loops: CDR1 SGHAT, CDR2 FQNNGV. The CDR3 extends over 20 amino acids. Trimming took 4 bases from V and 0 from J, leaving 27 bases between them. This CDR3 is CASSSQFVRTSPYPNYGYTF. Here the CDR3 DNA reads TGTGCCAGCAGCTCCCAATTTGTCAGGACTTCCCCCTATCCTAACTATGGCTACACCTTC.

This clonotype was recorded many times. This chain links TRBV6-1 with TRBJ2-3; 9 positions agree with TRBD2. The J segment lost 4 bases and the V segment lost 4 bases, leaving 12 bases of the junction unmatched. Looked up from germline, CDR1 is MNHNS and CDR2 is SASEGT. The CDR3 has 17 amino acids. Written as DNA, the CDR3 is TGTGCCAGCAGTGCTGCGGGGGGGTGGATTCAGGCAGATACGCAGTATTTT. Translated: CASSAAGGWIQADTQYF.

This clonotype was found many times. The chain combines TRBV2 with TRBJ2-2; D not resolved. CDR1 is SNHLY, CDR2 FYNNEI, per germline. The CDR3 extends over 13 amino acids. Trimming cost V 3 bases and J 0 bases, with 2 bases left between them. Here the CDR3 reads CASSDTNTGELFF. The CDR3 DNA reads TGTGCCAGCAGTGATACGAACACCGGGGAGCTGTTTTTT.

There are many counts of this clonotype. This rearrangement joins TRBV15 to TRBJ1-3; the D gene is possibly TRBD1 (6 bases). Per the germline V gene, CDR1 is LNHNV and CDR2 is YYDKDF (reference sequence). The V end was cut by 5 bases, the J end by 3 bases, with 11 bases between. This CDR3 has 14 residues. CDR3 sequence (DNA): TGTGCCACCAGCGAACAGGGATTTGGAAACACCATATATTTT. This gives the protein CATSEQGFGNTIYF.

This clonotype was recorded many times. The chain joins TRBV5-1 to TRBJ2-5; D might be TRBD1 or TRBD2, each matching 6 bases. The V gene's germline CDR1 is SGHRS and CDR2 YFSETQ. The length of the CDR3 is 13 residues. Trimming pared 3 bases from V and 5 bases from J, leaving 11 bases between. CDR3 DNA: TGCGCCAGCAGCTCCACAGGGACTGAGACCCAGTACTTC. This codes for CASSSTGTETQYF.

Ten or more counts support this clonotype. The chain uses TRBV20-1 and TRBJ1-1; D perhaps matches TRBD1 (5 bases). The V end was cut by 6 bases, the J end by 10 bases, with 18 bases between. This CDR3 is 12 amino acids long. Germline lookup yields CDR1 DFQATT and CDR2 SNEGSKA (reference sequence). The DNA for the CDR3 is TGCAGTGCCCCCAGGGTGGGAATAAGAGCTTTCTTT. This translates into CSAPRVGIRAFF.

In this sample, this clonotype turned up many times. The CDR3 protein is CSVGRGTDTQYF. In nucleotides, the CDR3 is TGCAGCGTTGGGCGGGGGACCGATACGCAGTATTTT. The rearrangement uses TRBV29-1 and TRBJ2-3; the match to TRBD2 covers 7 bases. The V segment lost 4 bases and the J segment 6 bases; nucleotides outside the gene matches: 4. Germline lookup yields CDR1 SQVTM and CDR2 ANQGSEA. There are 12 residues in the CDR3.

This clonotype has a count of ten or more. This chain joins TRBV10-3 and TRBJ1-2; D perhaps matches TRBD1 (5 bases). Deletions cut 6 bases from V and 0 bases from J, with 17 bases between. This CDR3 contains 16 residues. Per germline, CDR1 ENHRY and CDR2 SYGVKD. This CDR3 reads CAISDIDSLANYGYTF. The CDR3 DNA sequence: TGTGCCATCAGCGATATAGACAGCCTCGCTAACTATGGCTACACCTTC.

The chain has TRBV29-1 and TRBJ1-4; the D is unclear. This CDR3 spans 12 amino acids. CDR1 is SQVTM and CDR2 is ANQGSEA in the germline V gene. The V and J ends lost 6 bases and 8 bases respectively, with 13 bases between them. Written as DNA, the CDR3 is TGCAGCGTCGAGTCTGGCGACGAAAAACTGTTTTTT. Translating it yields CSVESGDEKLFF.

This clonotype came up many times. The chain recombines TRBV11-2 with TRBJ2-1; TRBD2 agrees at 11 bases. This CDR3 region has 15 residues. V shed 3 bases, J shed 8 bases, and the junction held 6 bases outside the gene matches. Germline V lookup: CDR1 SGHAT, CDR2 FQNNGV. The CDR3 loop reads CASSFASGGIYEQFF. In nucleotides, the CDR3 is TGTGCCAGCAGCTTCGCTAGCGGGGGGATTTATGAGCAGTTCTTC.

The chain couples TRBV3-1 to TRBJ2-2; TRBD1 might be the D (6 bases). The V gene's germline CDR1 is LGHDT and CDR2 YNNKEL (reference sequence). This CDR3 spans 15 amino acids. V gave up 1 base and J gave up 6 bases, with 12 bases separating them. Here the CDR3 reads CASSQGGRRAGELFF. CDR3 nucleotides: TGTGCCAGCAGCCAAGGGGGGCGCCGGGCCGGGGAGCTGTTTTTT.

V gene TRBV10-3 combines with J gene TRBJ1-1; D gene ambiguous. CDR3 length: 13 amino acids. The germline V gene has CDR1 ENHRY and CDR2 SYGVKD. Deletions cut 7 bases from V and 6 bases from J, with 15 bases between. CDR3 sequence: CAITASSGSEAFF. The CDR3 DNA follows: TGTGCCATCACAGCCTCCAGTGGTTCTGAAGCTTTCTTT.

The sample holds many counts of this clonotype. This sequence joins TRBV5-1 and TRBJ2-3; 7 nucleotides agree with TRBD1. The CDR3 covers 13 residues. Germline CDR1 SGHRS, CDR2 YFSETQ. V shed 4 bases and J 6 bases; nucleotides not matched to a gene: 5. The CDR3 nucleotides are TGCGCCAGCAGCCTAACAGGGGAGGATACGCAGTATTTT. This codes for CASSLTGEDTQYF.

The V call is TRBV12-3 or TRBV12-4, the J call TRBJ2-7; TRBD1 or TRBD2 may be the D gene (5 bases each). The length of the CDR3 is 14 residues. Trimming shortened V by 3 bases and J by 4 bases, and 13 bases separated the two germline ends. CDR3 sequence reads: CASSFGAGRYEQYF. CDR3 nucleotide sequence: TGTGCCAGCAGTTTTGGGGCAGGGAGATACGAGCAGTACTTC.

The sample holds many counts of this clonotype. The CDR3 is CSATGTMNTGELFF. The DNA of the CDR3 is TGCAGTGCCACCGGGACTATGAACACCGGGGAGCTGTTTTTT. This rearrangement joins TRBV20-1 to TRBJ2-2, with TRBD2 identical over 7 bases. The CDR3 covers 14 residues. Germline V gives CDR1 DFQATT, CDR2 SNEGSKA (reference sequence). With V trimmed by 6 bases and J by 1 base, 5 bases remained unmatched.

This clonotype was counted at least ten times. The chain employs TRBV20-1 and TRBJ2-1; 14 nucleotides align to TRBD2. Looked up from germline, CDR1 is DFQATT and CDR2 is SNEGSKA (reference sequence). V gave up 0 bases and J gave up 10 bases; unmatched junction bases: 8. CDR3 size: 16 residues. CDR3 region: CSARDAGTSGGLEQFF. For the CDR3, the DNA is TGCAGTGCTAGAGACGCTGGGACTAGCGGGGGTTTGGAGCAGTTCTTC.

This clonotype has ten or more counts. The chain carries TRBV10-3 and TRBJ2-7, with D possibly matching TRBD1 (5 bases). Looked up from germline, CDR1 is ENHRY and CDR2 is SYGVKD. V was trimmed by 5 bases and J by 5 bases, leaving 10 bases between them. The CDR3 is 12 amino acids. Here the CDR3 DNA reads TGTGCCATCAGTTCGACAGCGAACGAGCAGTACTTC. Translated: CAISSTANEQYF.

A few counts support this clonotype. This rearrangement joins TRBV10-1 to TRBJ1-1; no clear D. This CDR3 region has 12 residues. The V and J ends lost 10 bases and 2 bases respectively, with 11 bases between them. Per the germline V gene, CDR1 is WNHNN and CDR2 is SYGVQD (reference sequence). This CDR3 is CATVNRNTEAFF. Written as DNA, the CDR3 is TGCGCCACAGTTAACAGAAACACTGAAGCTTTCTTT.

This clonotype was found many times. The genes are TRBV28 and TRBJ2-3; 16 bases line up with TRBD2. The V and J ends lost 6 bases and 8 bases, in that order; junction bases with no gene match: 5. Germline lookup yields CDR1 MDHEN and CDR2 SYDVKM. The length of the CDR3 is 15 residues. CDR3 in amino acids: CASRPGTSGGGTQYF. DNA of the CDR3: TGTGCCAGCAGACCTGGGACTAGCGGGGGGGGTACGCAGTATTTT. The entire variable domain, with the rest obtained from reference TRBV28 and TRBJ2-3, is as follows: DVKVTQSSRYLVKRTGEKVFLECVQDMDHENMFWYRQDPGLGLRLIYFSYDVKMKEKGDIPEGYSVSREKKERFSLILESASTNQTSMYLCASRPGTSGGGTQYFGPGTRLTVL.

This clonotype qualifies as medium-sized (0.01 to 0.1%). The chain recombines TRBV20-1 with TRBJ1-1, with D hard to call. Trimming took off 1 base at V and 8 bases at J, with 14 bases between the two ends. CDR3 length: 13 residues. Germline values: CDR1 DFQATT, CDR2 SNEGSKA (reference sequence). CDR3 amino acids: CSARVDRGSEAFF. CDR3 coding DNA: TGCAGTGCTAGAGTAGATCGGGGTTCGGAAGCTTTCTTT.

In its sample, this clonotype was seen many times. The chain is built from TRBV25-1 and TRBJ1-1; D perhaps matches TRBD1 (5 bases). CDR3 length: 13 amino acids. CDR1 MGHDK and CDR2 SYGVNS come from the germline V gene. V gave up 7 bases and J gave up 1 base, with 10 bases separating them. The CDR3 DNA sequence: TGTGCCAGCATTGGGGCGTCGAACACTGAAGCTTTCTTT. This codes for CASIGASNTEAFF.

This clonotype rates as medium-sized. The junction differs from germline at one of its ends, possibly a read error. The V and J genes are TRBV5-1 and TRBJ2-3; D gene ambiguous. Germline V gene data show CDR1 as SGHRS and CDR2 as YFSETQ. The CDR3 is made up of 11 amino acids. Here the CDR3 DNA reads TGTGCCAGCAGTTTAGGAGATACGCAGTATTTT. Amino acids: CASSLGDTQYF.

This clonotype was observed many times. The chain links TRBV14 to TRBJ1-1, with D perhaps TRBD1 (6 bases). The V gene lost 3 bases and the J gene lost 1 base, with 9 bases spanning the gap. Germline CDR1 is SGHDN and CDR2 is FVKESK. The CDR3 contains 14 residues. CDR3: CASSHGTKNTEAFF. CDR3 in DNA: TGTGCCAGCAGCCATGGGACAAAGAACACTGAAGCTTTCTTT.

This clonotype was recorded many times. The rearrangement uses TRBV25-1 and TRBJ1-4; D remains ambiguous. V gave up 0 bases and J gave up 0 bases, with 11 bases separating them. The germline V gene has CDR1 MGHDK and CDR2 SYGVNS. This CDR3 is built from 17 residues. CDR3 protein: CASSEYLERATNEKLFF. In DNA, the CDR3 is TGTGCCAGCAGTGAATATCTGGAACGAGCAACTAATGAAAAACTGTTTTTT.